The 24 T cell receptor beta chains below were found in one sample sequenced in a study of Ad26.COV2.S vaccination and SARS-CoV-2 variants. Libraries were prepared by immunoSEQ multiplex PCR; TCRdb keeps only in-frame clonotypes and omits some of them. Seen here are 440,000 or so clones, around 90% observed once, and the top ten hold around 4.5%. Sample treatment: about 20 received Ad26.COV2.S at low or high dose, single or two shots; a few received placebo; per-sample allocation not given. Repertoires come from day 63 after the first vaccine or placebo injection. This specimen was peripheral blood, taken in a trial of Ad26.COV2.S vaccine versus placebo. The receptors derive from a person aged 18 to 65 who received the Ad26.COV2.S COVID-19 vaccine or a placebo.

The V call is TRBV7-3, the J call TRBJ2-2; TRBD2 might be the D (5 bases). The CDR3 has 14 residues. Trimming removed 7 bases at V and 1 base at J, with 10 bases between. Per germline, CDR1 SGHTA and CDR2 FQGTGA. DNA of the CDR3: TGTGCCAGCAACCTTGAGGGGAACACCGGGGAGCTGTTTTTT. Translating it yields CASNLEGNTGELFF.

The chain links TRBV5-1 to TRBJ2-6, with a possible D match to TRBD2 (5 bases). V gave up 2 bases and J gave up 0 bases, with 9 bases separating them. The CDR3 contains 16 residues. Germline V gene data show CDR1 as SGHRS and CDR2 as YFSETQ. CDR3 amino acids: CASSLPTSSGANVLTF. The CDR3 bases are TGCGCCAGCAGCTTACCAACTAGCTCTGGGGCCAACGTCCTGACTTTC.

The chain joins TRBV4-1 to TRBJ2-5; the D gene is possibly TRBD1 (6 bases). V was cut by 2 bases and J by 12 bases, with 19 bases left in between. The germline CDR1 and CDR2 sequences are MGHRA and YSYEKL. CDR3 length equals 14 residues. The CDR3 reads CASSQLTQGPAEYF. The DNA of the CDR3 is TGCGCCAGCAGCCAATTAACACAGGGCCCGGCGGAGTACTTC.

This chain connects TRBV19 to TRBJ2-3; the D is unclear. Trimming cost V 3 bases and J 3 bases, with 22 bases left between them. The CDR3 consists of 18 residues. Germline V gene lookup returns CDR1 LNHDA and CDR2 SQIVND (reference sequence). The DNA of the CDR3 is TGTGCCAGTAGTATTTTCCAGGCACTCCCTCTCTGGACAGATACGCAGTATTTT. As protein: CASSIFQALPLWTDTQYF.

The genes are TRBV9 and TRBJ2-2, with D perhaps assigned TRBD1 or TRBD2 (5 bases each). V was trimmed by 0 bases and J by 5 bases, leaving 14 bases between them. In germline, CDR1 is SGDLS, CDR2 YYNGEE. This CDR3 contains 16 residues. The CDR3 nucleotides read TGTGCCAGCAGCGTAGGGGGGTCTCGAGGGACCGGGGAGCTGTTTTTT. Translating gives CASSVGGSRGTGELFF.

The chain links TRBV9 to TRBJ2-7; D possibly uses TRBD1 or TRBD2 (6 bases each). V was pared by 0 bases and J by 0 bases, with 10 bases between. Looked up from germline, CDR1 is SGDLS and CDR2 is YYNGEE. This CDR3 spans 15 amino acids. DNA for the CDR3: TGTGCCAGCAGCGTAGAGGGGGACTCCTCCTACGAGCAGTACTTC. It codes for CASSVEGDSSYEQYF.

The sample holds a few counts of this clone. The rearrangement joins TRBV7-2 to TRBJ1-5; no definite D call. The CDR3 totals 13 residues. V was clipped by 5 bases and J by 8 bases, with 13 bases between them. In germline, CDR1 is SGHTA, CDR2 FQGNSA. The DNA of the CDR3 is TGTGCCAGCAGCCAACTTACCCGGGAGCCCCAGCATTTT. Translation: CASSQLTREPQHF.

V usage is TRBV12-5 and J usage is TRBJ2-2; 11 bases are shared with TRBD2. The CDR3 spans 16 residues. The ends lost 4 bases at V and 6 bases at J; junction bases unmatched: 7. CDR1 is LGHNT and CDR2 is FRNRAP in the germline V gene. DNA for the CDR3: TGTGCTAGTGGTTCCCCACTAGCGGGAGATCCCGGGGAGCTGTTTTTT. Translation: CASGSPLAGDPGELFF. Full variable domain (rest looked up from reference TRBV12-5 and TRBJ2-2): DARVTQTPRHKVTEMGQEVTMRCQPILGHNTVFWYRQTMMQGLELLAYFRNRAPLDDSGMPKDRFSAEMPDATLATLKIQPSEPRDSAVYFCASGSPLAGDPGELFFGEGSRLTVL.

V gene TRBV27 combines with J gene TRBJ1-2; D is uncertain. Deletions cut 8 bases from V and 4 bases from J, with 17 bases between. Germline V CDR1 and CDR2: MNHEY, SMNVEV (reference sequence). The CDR3 is 14 residues long. This chain's CDR3 is CASRRTGRFYGYTF. CDR3 sequence (DNA): TGTGCCAGCCGAAGGACTGGTCGATTCTATGGCTACACCTTC.

The chain links TRBV30 to TRBJ1-5; tentative D call: TRBD1 (5 bases). Germline CDR1 reads GTSNPN; CDR2 reads SVGIG (reference sequence). The CDR3 contains 20 residues. Trimming removed 1 base from V and 0 bases from J, with 25 bases in between. CDR3 DNA: TGTGCCTGGAGTGCCCCTCGGGGCTCCCAATTAAGGGTTAGCAATCAGCCCCAGCATTTT. Its translation is CAWSAPRGSQLRVSNQPQHF.

This clone was recorded once. CDR3 protein: CASSPRRGGRLYEQYF. CDR3 sequence (DNA): TGTGCCAGCAGCCCTCGTAGGGGCGGGAGGTTGTACGAGCAGTACTTC. The genes are TRBV11-2 and TRBJ2-7; 8 bases map to TRBD2. Losses at the gene ends were 5 bases for V and 4 bases for J; bases not matched to a gene: 13. CDR1 is SGHAT, CDR2 FQNNGV, per germline. The CDR3 runs 16 residues.

The chain couples TRBV19 to TRBJ1-1, with a weak D call TRBD1 (6 bases). The CDR3 consists of 13 residues. CDR1 and CDR2 (germline): LNHDA, SQIVND (reference sequence). Trimming left V 8 bases short and J 5 bases short, with 15 bases between. CDR3 nucleotides: TGTGCCAGTTCCCCAGGGAGGGGGACTGAAGCTTTCTTT. As protein: CASSPGRGTEAFF.

The sample holds a few counts of this clone. V is TRBV18 and J is TRBJ1-2, with 8 bases aligning to TRBD1. The CDR3 is made up of 14 amino acids. Germline V lookup: CDR1 KGHSH, CDR2 LQKENI. With 3 bases clipped from V and 5 bases from J, the junction kept 5 bases outside the gene matches. In nucleotides, the CDR3 is TGTGCCAGCTCACCGAGACAGGGGTGGTATGGCTACACCTTC. It specifies CASSPRQGWYGYTF.

This clone appeared once. V and J are TRBV7-9 and TRBJ2-3; a possible D gene is TRBD1 (6 bases). Trimming removed 6 bases at V and 0 bases at J, with 13 bases between. CDR3 length: 15 amino acids. The germline CDR1 and CDR2 sequences are SEHNR and FQNEAQ (reference sequence). DNA for the CDR3: TGTGCCAGCAGTCACAGGGATTCTAGCACAGATACGCAGTATTTT. Residues: CASSHRDSSTDTQYF.

The chain recombines TRBV7-9 with TRBJ2-7, with 10 bases that match TRBD1. Trimming at V came to 5 bases and at J to 2 bases, leaving 3 bases not matched to a gene. Germline V gene sequence: CDR1 SEHNR, CDR2 FQNEAQ (reference sequence). The CDR3 sequence is 14 residues long. The CDR3 is CASSPGTGAYEQYF. CDR3 nucleotides: TGTGCCAGCAGCCCCGGGACAGGGGCCTACGAGCAGTACTTC.

The chain carries TRBV28 and TRBJ1-5, with D possibly being TRBD1 (5 bases). CDR3 length equals 19 residues. Trimming removed 2 bases at V and 6 bases at J, with 26 bases between. CDR1 MDHEN and CDR2 SYDVKM come from the germline V gene. CDR3 region: CASSLIEMWTPVSTQPQHF. The CDR3 DNA sequence: TGTGCCAGCAGTTTAATTGAGATGTGGACACCCGTTAGTACTCAGCCCCAGCATTTT.

CDR3 nucleotides: TGTGCCAGCAGCCCCACCGGGACAGGGGACGAGCAGTACTTC. This sequence encodes CASSPTGTGDEQYF. The chain has TRBV7-2 and TRBJ2-7, with 10 positions matching TRBD1. The CDR3 has 14 amino acids. Germline values: CDR1 SGHTA, CDR2 FQGNSA. J gave up 5 bases and V 5 bases, and 6 bases lay outside the gene matches.

J is TRBJ1-2 and V is TRBV28; no firm D call. V lost 5 bases to trimming and J lost 3 bases, with 7 bases between them. CDR1 MDHEN and CDR2 SYDVKM come from the germline V gene. The CDR3 spans 12 residues. CDR3 nucleotide sequence: TGTGCCAGCAGTCTATATGACTATGGCTACACCTTC. Translating gives CASSLYDYGYTF.

V usage is TRBV6-5 and J usage is TRBJ1-2, with a weak D call TRBD1 (6 bases). The CDR3 totals 15 residues. Germline assignment: CDR1 MNHEY and CDR2 SVGAGI. V shed 2 bases and J shed 5 bases, with 15 bases lying between them. CDR3 sequence: CASSYGQGRGYGYTF. CDR3 sequence (DNA): TGTGCCAGCAGTTACGGCCAGGGGCGGGGATATGGCTACACCTTC.

The chain uses TRBV5-1 and TRBJ1-3; D not resolved. The CDR3 spans 13 residues. V lost 4 bases and J lost 3, with 8 bases in between. Per the germline V gene, CDR1 is SGHRS and CDR2 is YFSETQ. The chain's CDR3 is CASSVDLGNTIYF. DNA for the CDR3: TGCGCCAGCAGCGTGGACCTTGGAAACACCATATATTTT.

Regarding this clone: This same CDR3 is encoded by further DNA sequences in the sample. The chain joins TRBV18 to TRBJ2-3; D unresolved. The CDR3 sequence is 13 residues long. CDR1 and CDR2 (germline): KGHSH, LQKENI. V lost 0 bases and J 4 bases, leaving 5 bases between the germline ends. CDR3 bases: TGTGCCAGCTCACCACCGACCCCAGATACGCAGTATTTT. Translation gives CASSPPTPDTQYF.

This chain connects TRBV4-1 to TRBJ2-7; no reliable D call. Germline assignment: CDR1 MGHRA and CDR2 YSYEKL. Trimming pared 1 base from V and 2 bases from J, leaving 12 bases between. The CDR3 spans 15 residues. CDR3 region: CASSQGQEPTYEQYF. CDR3 coding DNA: TGCGCCAGCAGCCAAGGGCAGGAGCCAACCTACGAGCAGTACTTC.

The V and J genes are TRBV7-9 and TRBJ2-7; D gene uncertain. The CDR3 spans 13 residues. The germline V gene encodes CDR1 SEHNR and CDR2 FQNEAQ (reference sequence). The V and J ends lost 5 bases and 5 bases respectively, with 13 bases between them. The CDR3 loop is CASSPGLPDEQYF. The CDR3 DNA sequence: TGTGCCAGCAGCCCGGGCCTTCCTGACGAGCAGTACTTC. Variable domain in full (rest from reference TRBV7-9 and TRBJ2-7): DTGVSQNPRHKITKRGQNVTFRCDPISEHNRLYWYRQTLGQGPEFLTYFQNEAQLEKSRLLSDRFSAERPKGSFSTLEIQRTEQGDSAMYLCASSPGLPDEQYFGPGTRLTVT.

V is TRBV28 and J is TRBJ2-1, with a weak D call TRBD2 (6 bases). CDR3 size: 15 residues. V was clipped by 1 base and J by 5 bases, with 12 bases between them. CDR1 is MDHEN, CDR2 SYDVKM, per germline. CDR3 coding DNA: TGTGCCAGCAGTTTATCTAGCGCCCCCAACAATGAGCAGTTCTTC. Translated: CASSLSSAPNNEQFF. The whole variable domain, remainder taken from reference TRBV28 and TRBJ2-1, is DVKVTQSSRYLVKRTGEKVFLECVQDMDHENMFWYRQDPGLGLRLIYFSYDVKMKEKGDIPEGYSVSREKKERFSLILESASTNQTSMYLCASSLSSAPNNEQFFGPGTRLTVL.